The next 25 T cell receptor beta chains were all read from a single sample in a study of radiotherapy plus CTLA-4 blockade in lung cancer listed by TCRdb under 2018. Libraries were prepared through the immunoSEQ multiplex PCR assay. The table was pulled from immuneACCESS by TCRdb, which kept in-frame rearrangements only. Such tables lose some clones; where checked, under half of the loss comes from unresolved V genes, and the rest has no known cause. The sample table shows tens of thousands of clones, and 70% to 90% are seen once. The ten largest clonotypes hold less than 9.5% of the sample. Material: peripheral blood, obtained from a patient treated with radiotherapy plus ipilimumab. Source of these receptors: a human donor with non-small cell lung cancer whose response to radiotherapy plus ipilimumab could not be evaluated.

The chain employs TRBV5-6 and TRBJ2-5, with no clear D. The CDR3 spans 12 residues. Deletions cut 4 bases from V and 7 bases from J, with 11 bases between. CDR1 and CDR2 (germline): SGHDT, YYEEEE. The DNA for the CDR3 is TGTGCCAGCAGCCAATTCTCGGGGACCCAGTACTTC. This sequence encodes CASSQFSGTQYF.

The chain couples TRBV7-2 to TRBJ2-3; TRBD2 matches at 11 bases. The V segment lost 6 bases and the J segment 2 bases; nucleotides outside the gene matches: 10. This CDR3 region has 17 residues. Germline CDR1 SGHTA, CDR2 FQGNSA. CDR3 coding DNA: TGTGCCAGCAGACCGACTAGCGGGGTCAGGGCCACAGATACGCAGTATTTT. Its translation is CASRPTSGVRATDTQYF.

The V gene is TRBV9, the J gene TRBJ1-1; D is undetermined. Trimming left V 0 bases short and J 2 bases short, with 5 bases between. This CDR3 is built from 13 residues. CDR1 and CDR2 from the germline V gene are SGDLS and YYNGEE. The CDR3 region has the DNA TGTGCCAGCAGCGTAGGAGATAACACTGAAGCTTTCTTT. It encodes CASSVGDNTEAFF.

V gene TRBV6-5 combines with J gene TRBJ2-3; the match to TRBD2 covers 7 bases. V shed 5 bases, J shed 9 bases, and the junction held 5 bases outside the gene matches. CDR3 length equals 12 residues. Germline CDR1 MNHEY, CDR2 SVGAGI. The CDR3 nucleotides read TGTGCCAGCAGTACCGCGGGGGTGACGCAGTATTTT. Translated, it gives CASSTAGVTQYF.

The CDR3 nucleotides read TGTGCCAGTAGTATAGGGGGCCAGACGTACGAGCAGTACTTC. As protein: CASSIGGQTYEQYF. This sequence joins TRBV19 and TRBJ2-7, with D perhaps matching TRBD1 (5 bases). Trimming stripped 1 base from V and 4 bases from J, with 11 bases between. CDR3 length: 14 amino acids. Looked up from germline, CDR1 is LNHDA and CDR2 is SQIVND (reference sequence).

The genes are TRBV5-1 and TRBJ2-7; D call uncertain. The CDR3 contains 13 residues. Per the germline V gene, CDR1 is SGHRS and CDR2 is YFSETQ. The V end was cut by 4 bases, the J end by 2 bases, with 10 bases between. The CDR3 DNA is TGCGCCAGCAGCGACAACCAACCCTACGAGCAGTACTTC. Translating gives CASSDNQPYEQYF.

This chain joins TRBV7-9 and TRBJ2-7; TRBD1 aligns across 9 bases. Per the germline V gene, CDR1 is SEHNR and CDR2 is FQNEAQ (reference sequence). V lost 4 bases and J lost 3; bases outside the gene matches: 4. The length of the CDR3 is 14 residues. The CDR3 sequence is CASSWTGQGYEQYF. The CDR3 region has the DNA TGTGCCAGCAGCTGGACGGGACAGGGCTACGAGCAGTACTTC.

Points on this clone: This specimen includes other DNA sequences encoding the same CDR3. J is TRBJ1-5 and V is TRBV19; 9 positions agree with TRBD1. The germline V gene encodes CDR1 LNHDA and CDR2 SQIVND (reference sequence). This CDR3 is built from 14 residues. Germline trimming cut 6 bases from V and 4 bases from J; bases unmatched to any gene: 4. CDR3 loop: CASRQGASNQPQHF. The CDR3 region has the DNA TGTGCCAGTAGACAGGGGGCCTCTAATCAGCCCCAGCATTTT. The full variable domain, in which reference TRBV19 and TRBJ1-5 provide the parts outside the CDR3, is DGGITQSPKYLFRKEGQNVTLSCEQNLNHDAMYWYRQDPGQGLRLIYYSQIVNDFQKGDIAEGYSVSREKKESFPLTVTSAQKNPTAFYLCASRQGASNQPQHFGDGTRLSIL.

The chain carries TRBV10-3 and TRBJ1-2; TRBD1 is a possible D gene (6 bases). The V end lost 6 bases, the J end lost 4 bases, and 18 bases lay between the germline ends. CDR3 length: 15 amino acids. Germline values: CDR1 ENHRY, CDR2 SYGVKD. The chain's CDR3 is CAISVGGGLAYGYTF. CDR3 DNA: TGTGCCATCAGCGTGGGAGGGGGGCTTGCCTATGGCTACACCTTC.

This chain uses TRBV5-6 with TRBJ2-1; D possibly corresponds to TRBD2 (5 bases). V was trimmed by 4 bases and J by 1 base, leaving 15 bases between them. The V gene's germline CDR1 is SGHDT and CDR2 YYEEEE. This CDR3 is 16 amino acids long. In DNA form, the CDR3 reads TGTGCCAGCAGCCCCGGGATAGTCGTATCCTACAATGAGCAGTTCTTC. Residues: CASSPGIVVSYNEQFF.

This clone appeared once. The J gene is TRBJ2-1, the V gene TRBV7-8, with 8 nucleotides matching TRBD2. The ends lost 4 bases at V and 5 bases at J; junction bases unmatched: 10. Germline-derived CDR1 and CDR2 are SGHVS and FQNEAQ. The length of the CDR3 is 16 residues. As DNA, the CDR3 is TGTGCCAGCAGCTGGCAGGCTAGCGGGTTCAACAATGAGCAGTTCTTC. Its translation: CASSWQASGFNNEQFF.

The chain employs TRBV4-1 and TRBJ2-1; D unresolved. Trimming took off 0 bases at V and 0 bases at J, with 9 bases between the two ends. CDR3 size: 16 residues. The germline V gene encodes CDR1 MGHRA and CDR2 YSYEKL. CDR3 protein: CASSQDSSSSYNEQFF. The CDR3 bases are TGCGCCAGCAGCCAAGATTCATCGAGCTCCTACAATGAGCAGTTCTTC.

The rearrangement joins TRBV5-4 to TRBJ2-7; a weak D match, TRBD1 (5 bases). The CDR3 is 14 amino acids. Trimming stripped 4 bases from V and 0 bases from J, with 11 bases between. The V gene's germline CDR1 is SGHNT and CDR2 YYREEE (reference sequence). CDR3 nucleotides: TGTGCCAGCAGCACACGACAGACCTCCTACGAGCAGTACTTC. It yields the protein CASSTRQTSYEQYF.

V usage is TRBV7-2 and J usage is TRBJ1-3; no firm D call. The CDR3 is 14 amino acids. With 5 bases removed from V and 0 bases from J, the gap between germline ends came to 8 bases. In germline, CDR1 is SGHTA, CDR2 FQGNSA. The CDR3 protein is CASSPRSSGNTIYF. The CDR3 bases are TGTGCCAGCAGCCCAAGGAGCTCTGGAAACACCATATATTTT.

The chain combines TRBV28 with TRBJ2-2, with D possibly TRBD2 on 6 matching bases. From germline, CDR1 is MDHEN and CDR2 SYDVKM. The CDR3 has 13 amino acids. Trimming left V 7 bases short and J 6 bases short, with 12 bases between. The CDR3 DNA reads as TGTGCCAGCACCCAAGGAGGGGCCGGGGAGCTGTTTTTT. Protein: CASTQGGAGELFF.

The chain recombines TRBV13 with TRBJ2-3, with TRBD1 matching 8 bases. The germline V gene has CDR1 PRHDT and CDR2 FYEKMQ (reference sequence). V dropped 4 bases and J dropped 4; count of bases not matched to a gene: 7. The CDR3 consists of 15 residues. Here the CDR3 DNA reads TGTGCCAGCAGCTCCTCCCGACAGGGGTCAGATACGCAGTATTTT. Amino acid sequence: CASSSSRQGSDTQYF.

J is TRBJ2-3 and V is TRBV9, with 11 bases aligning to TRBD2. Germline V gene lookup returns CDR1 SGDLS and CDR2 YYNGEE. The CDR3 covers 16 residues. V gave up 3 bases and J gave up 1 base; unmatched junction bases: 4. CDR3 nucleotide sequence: TGTGCCAGCAGCGATTGGGGACTAGCGGGCACAGATACGCAGTATTTT. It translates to CASSDWGLAGTDTQYF.

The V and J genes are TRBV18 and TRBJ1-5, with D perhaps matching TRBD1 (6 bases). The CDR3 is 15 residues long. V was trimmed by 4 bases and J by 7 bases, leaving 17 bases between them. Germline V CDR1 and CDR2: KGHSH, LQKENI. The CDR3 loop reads CASSQEIGQGQPQHF. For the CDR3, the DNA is TGTGCCAGCTCACAGGAGATAGGGCAGGGGCAGCCCCAGCATTTT.

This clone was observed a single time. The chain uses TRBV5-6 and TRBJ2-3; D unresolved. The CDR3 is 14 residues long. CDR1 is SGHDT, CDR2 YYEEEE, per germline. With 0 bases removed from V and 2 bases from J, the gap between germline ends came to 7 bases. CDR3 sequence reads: CASSLGDATDTQYF. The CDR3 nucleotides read TGTGCCAGCAGCTTGGGAGATGCCACAGATACGCAGTATTTT.

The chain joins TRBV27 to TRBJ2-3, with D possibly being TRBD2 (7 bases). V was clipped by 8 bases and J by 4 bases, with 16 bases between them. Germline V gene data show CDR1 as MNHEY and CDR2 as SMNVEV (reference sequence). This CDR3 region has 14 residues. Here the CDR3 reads CASWGRGRADTQYF. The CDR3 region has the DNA TGTGCCAGCTGGGGGCGCGGGAGAGCAGATACGCAGTATTTT.

CDR3 in DNA: TGTGCCTTACTACAGGGAGATACGCAGTATTTT. Its protein product is CALLQGDTQYF. The gene calls are TRBV30 and TRBJ2-3, with D tentatively TRBD1 (6 bases). Trimming took 7 bases from V and 5 from J, leaving 10 bases between them. Germline CDR1 and CDR2: GTSNPN and SVGIG (reference sequence). The CDR3 runs to 11 residues.

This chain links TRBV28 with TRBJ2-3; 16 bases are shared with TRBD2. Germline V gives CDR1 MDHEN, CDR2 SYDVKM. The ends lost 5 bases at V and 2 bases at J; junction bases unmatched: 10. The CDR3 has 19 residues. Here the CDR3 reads CASSTLIGTSGGATDTQYF. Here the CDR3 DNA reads TGTGCCAGCAGTACGTTGATCGGGACTAGCGGGGGGGCCACAGATACGCAGTATTTT.

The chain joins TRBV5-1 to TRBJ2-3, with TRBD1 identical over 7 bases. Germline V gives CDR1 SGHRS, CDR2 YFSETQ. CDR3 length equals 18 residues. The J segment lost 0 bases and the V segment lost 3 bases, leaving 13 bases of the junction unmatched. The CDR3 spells CASSSTPRQGTSTDTQYF. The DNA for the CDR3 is TGCGCCAGCAGCTCGACCCCTCGACAGGGAACTAGCACAGATACGCAGTATTTT.

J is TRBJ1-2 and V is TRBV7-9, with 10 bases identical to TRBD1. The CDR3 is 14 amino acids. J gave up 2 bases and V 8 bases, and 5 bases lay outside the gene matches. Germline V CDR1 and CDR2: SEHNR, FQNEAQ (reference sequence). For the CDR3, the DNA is TGTGCCAGCCGGTGGACAGGGGGGAACTATGGCTACACCTTC. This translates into CASRWTGGNYGYTF.

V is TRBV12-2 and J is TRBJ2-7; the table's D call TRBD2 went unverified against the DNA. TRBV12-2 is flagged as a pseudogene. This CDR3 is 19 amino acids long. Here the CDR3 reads CASRLVQREGRIRVYEQYF. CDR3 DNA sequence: TGTGCAAGTCGCTTAGTCCAGCGGGAGGGCCGAATACGGGTTTACGAGCAGTACTTC.